The rows below give T cell receptor beta chains drawn from one sample of a study of brain T cells in children with intractable seizures. TCRdb keeps only in-frame clones here, not all; method: immunoSEQ multiplex PCR. The sample has 110,000 or so clones, around 94% seen once; the top ten hold 3.5% to 4.5%. Source: peripheral blood, taken at surgery. The receptors stem from a boy under two years old with hemimegalencephaly and intractable seizures. The CDR3 runs from the conserved cysteine through the conserved F or W. D genes are given only for firm matches. Clone size is given for some rows only: seen once, a few or many times, or a class if the clone is expanded.

J gene: TRBJ2-2; V gene: TRBV4-3; clone size: NA; D gene: TRBD2; CDR3 protein: CASSRGTSGSTGELFF; CDR3 DNA: TGCGCCAGCAGCCGTGGGACTAGCGGGAGCACCGGGGAGCTGTTTTTT
J gene: TRBJ2-7; V gene: TRBV4-1; clone size: NA; D gene: TRBD2; CDR3 protein: CASSLAGTKTYEQYF; CDR3 DNA: TGCGCCAGCAGCCTCGCCGGGACTAAAACCTACGAGCAGTACTTC
J gene: TRBJ1-2; V gene: TRBV5-6; clone size: NA; D gene: TRBD1; CDR3 protein: CASSVFRGRNYGYTF; CDR3 DNA: TGTGCCAGCAGCGTCTTCAGGGGGCGCAACTATGGCTACACCTTC
J gene: TRBJ2-5; V gene: TRBV9; clone size: NA; D gene: NA; CDR3 protein: CASSVDMWETQYF; CDR3 DNA: TGTGCCAGCAGCGTTGACATGTGGGAGACCCAGTACTTC
J gene: TRBJ2-7; V gene: TRBV10-1; clone size: NA; D gene: TRBD1; CDR3 protein: CASSAGDRRPYEQYF; CDR3 DNA: TGCGCCAGCAGTGCCGGGGACAGAAGGCCCTACGAGCAGTACTTC
J gene: TRBJ2-7; V gene: TRBV7-8; clone size: few; D gene: NA; CDR3 protein: CASSYDRGAFSSYEQYF; CDR3 DNA: TGTGCCAGCAGCTATGACCGGGGGGCCTTTAGCTCCTACGAGCAGTACTTC
J gene: TRBJ2-1; V gene: TRBV6-4; clone size: NA; D gene: NA; CDR3 protein: CASSVLVASYNEQFF; CDR3 DNA: TGTGCCAGCAGCGTATTAGTGGCCTCCTACAATGAGCAGTTCTTC
J gene: TRBJ2-5; V gene: TRBV3-1/TRBV3-2; clone size: NA; D gene: TRBD2; CDR3 protein: CASSRLAGGQETQYF; CDR3 DNA: TGTGCCAGCAGCCGACTAGCGGGAGGCCAAGAGACCCAGTACTTC
J gene: TRBJ2-3; V gene: TRBV19; clone size: once; D gene: TRBD1; CDR3 protein: CASSIVWTGHSDTQYF; CDR3 DNA: TGTGCCAGTAGTATCGTGTGGACAGGGCACTCAGATACGCAGTATTTT
J gene: TRBJ2-7; V gene: TRBV15; clone size: NA; D gene: TRBD2; CDR3 protein: CATSRREGYEQYF; CDR3 DNA: TGTGCCACCAGCAGGCGGGAGGGGTACGAGCAGTACTTC